Listed below are T cell receptor beta chains from one sample, sequenced in a study of cytomegalovirus exposure and HLA in healthy donors. Using immunoSEQ multiplex PCR, the repertoire was profiled, and TCRdb retains in-frame clones only, with some absent. Among around 150,000 clones listed, around 80% were seen once. Sequenced sample: PBMCs. The receptors here all came from a woman aged 40 to 50 in good health and CMV-seropositive. The CDR3 runs from the conserved cysteine through the conserved F or W. The D gene is left open where the match is weak. Only part of the rows carry a size: once, few, many, or a class if the clone is expanded.

j_gene | d_gene | v_gene | abundance | CDR3aa | CDR3nt
TRBJ2-5 | NA | TRBV4-3 | NA | CASSPGRAETQYF | TGCGCCAGCAGCCCCGGGCGGGCAGAGACCCAGTACTTC
TRBJ2-1 | NA | TRBV7-2 | NA | CASSLGAGRVDEQFF | TGTGCCAGCAGCTTAGGGGCGGGAAGGGTTGATGAGCAGTTCTTC
TRBJ2-1 | TRBD2 | TRBV28 | NA | CASSPPLSGSLHEQFF | TGTGCCAGCAGTCCACCGCTAAGCGGGAGTCTTCATGAGCAGTTCTTC
TRBJ2-7 | NA | TRBV27 | few | CASSLKTAYVQYF | TGTGCCAGCAGTCTCAAGACTGCTTACGTGCAGTACTTC
TRBJ2-7 | TRBD2 | TRBV7-8 | NA | CASSLLTSGSFSLLGQYF | TGTGCCAGCAGCCTTCTGACTAGCGGGAGCTTCTCCCTCCTGGGGCAGTACTTC
TRBJ2-5 | NA | TRBV11-2 | NA | CASSLTGSKETQYF | TGTGCCAGCAGCTTAACAGGTTCGAAAGAGACCCAGTACTTC
TRBJ1-5 | TRBD1 | TRBV19 | NA | CASSRQGQGFDQPQHF | TGTGCCAGTAGCAGGCAGGGACAGGGATTCGATCAGCCCCAGCATTTT
TRBJ2-7 | TRBD1 | TRBV10-3 | NA | CAIRPDRGLGEQYF | TGTGCCATCAGGCCGGACAGGGGGCTAGGCGAGCAGTACTTC
TRBJ2-3 | NA | TRBV27 | NA | CASRRDLSTDTQYF | TGTGCCAGCAGGAGAGACTTAAGCACAGATACGCAGTATTTT
TRBJ2-5 | TRBD1 | TRBV27 | NA | CASSSYRGQETQYF | TGTGCCAGCAGTTCATACAGGGGGCAGGAGACCCAGTACTTC
TRBJ1-4 | NA | TRBV4-2 | NA | CASSQEGDPNEKLFF | TGTGCCAGCAGCCAAGAAGGGGATCCTAATGAAAAACTGTTTTTT
TRBJ2-3 | TRBD2 | TRBV18 | NA | CASSPTSALTDTQYF | TGTGCCAGCTCACCTACTAGCGCCCTCACAGATACGCAGTATTTT
TRBJ2-5 | NA | TRBV11-1 | NA | CASSLPTGVHGTQYF | TGTGCCAGCAGCTTGCCCACCGGGGTCCATGGGACCCAGTACTTC
TRBJ2-5 | TRBD1 | TRBV6-5 | NA | CASSSTGTGGETQYF | TGTGCCAGCAGTTCGACCGGGACAGGGGGAGAGACCCAGTACTTC
TRBJ1-5 | NA | TRBV5-4 | NA | CASSPAVGDQPQHF | TGTGCCAGCAGCCCTGCGGTCGGGGATCAGCCCCAGCATTTT
TRBJ1-4 | NA | TRBV6-7 | once | CASSYSRRKNPKWEKLFF | TGTGCCAGCAGTTACTCCCGCAGGAAAAACCCGAAATGGGAAAAACTGTTTTTT
TRBJ2-3 | TRBD2 | TRBV28 | NA | CASSFLAGVEDTQYF | TGTGCCAGCAGTTTCCTAGCGGGAGTTGAGGATACGCAGTATTTT
TRBJ2-5 | TRBD2 | TRBV6-1 | NA | CASSEEMLAGRMGEQYF | TGTGCCAGCAGTGAAGAGATGCTAGCGGGCCGAATGGGGGAGCAGTACTTC
TRBJ2-7 | TRBD2 | TRBV7-2 | NA | CASSLAAGAYYEQYF | TGTGCCAGCAGCTTAGCCGCGGGAGCCTACTACGAGCAGTACTTC
TRBJ2-3 | NA | TRBV19 | NA | CASRADIRTDTQYF | TGTGCCAGTAGGGCGGACATTCGCACAGATACGCAGTATTTT
TRBJ2-1 | NA | TRBV7-2 | NA | CASSYEWGRYNEQFF | TGTGCCAGCAGCTATGAGTGGGGGCGGTACAATGAGCAGTTCTTC
TRBJ1-3 | NA | TRBV7-8 | few | CASSLNSDAFSGNTIYF | TGTGCCAGCAGCTTAAACTCCGATGCCTTCTCTGGAAACACCATATATTTT
TRBJ2-7 | NA | TRBV4-2 | NA | CASRQGDSSYEQYF | TGTGCCAGCAGACAAGGGGACTCCTCCTACGAGCAGTACTTC
TRBJ2-6 | NA | TRBV5-1 | few | CASTEVSGANVLTF | TGCGCCAGCACGGAGGTTTCTGGGGCCAACGTCCTGACTTTC
TRBJ1-1 | NA | TRBV5-1 | few | CASSLQGNTEAFF | TGCGCCAGCAGCCTCCAGGGGAACACTGAAGCTTTCTTT
TRBJ2-3 | TRBD2 | TRBV5-4 | NA | CASSWDGLDFTDTQYF | TGTGCCAGCAGTTGGGATGGACTAGACTTTACAGATACGCAGTATTTT
TRBJ2-1 | NA | TRBV21-1 | NA | CASRDREYVCVAFF | NA
TRBJ2-5 | TRBD2 | TRBV7-2 | NA | CASSSRTSGIVETQYF | TGTGCCAGCAGCTCGCGGACTAGCGGGATCGTGGAGACCCAGTACTTC
TRBJ2-5 | NA | TRBV4-1 | NA | CASSQEGHPVETQYF | TGCGCCAGCAGCCAAGAAGGACACCCCGTGGAGACCCAGTACTTC
TRBJ2-2 | NA | TRBV19 | NA | CACRQSTGELFF | TGTGCCTGTAGACAGAGTACCGGGGAGCTGTTTTTT
TRBJ2-5 | TRBD1 | TRBV27 | few | CASSPQRWDSTQETQYF | TGTGCCAGCAGCCCCCAGCGGTGGGACAGTACACAAGAGACCCAGTACTTC
TRBJ2-5 | TRBD2 | TRBV4-1 | NA | CASSQIGGRGKKETQYF | TGCGCCAGCAGCCAAATAGGCGGGCGGGGGAAAAAAGAGACCCAGTACTTC
TRBJ2-1 | TRBD2 | TRBV6-4 | few | CASSDTRLAGEGEQFF | TGTGCCAGCAGTGACACCCGACTAGCGGGAGAAGGTGAGCAGTTCTTC
TRBJ2-1 | NA | TRBV6-1 | NA | CASSEASTWEQFF | TGTGCCAGCAGTGAAGCCAGTACATGGGAGCAGTTCTTC
TRBJ2-6 | TRBD1 | TRBV7-9 | NA | CASSLNPGTGVSGANVLTF | TGTGCCAGCAGCCTAAACCCCGGGACAGGGGTCTCTGGGGCCAACGTCCTGACTTTC
TRBJ2-7 | NA | TRBV29-1 | NA | CSVVLGGFGSYEQYF | TGCAGCGTTGTGTTAGGCGGATTCGGGAGCTACGAGCAGTACTTC
TRBJ2-1 | NA | TRBV19 | once | CATRTVYNEQFF | TGTGCCACTCGGACTGTATACAATGAGCAGTTCTTC
TRBJ1-2 | NA | TRBV30 | NA | CAWASGSGYGYTF | TGTGCCTGGGCATCGGGGTCTGGCTATGGCTACACCTTC
TRBJ2-7 | TRBD1 | TRBV28 | few | CASTTGIAYEQYF | TGTGCCAGCACGACAGGGATAGCCTACGAGCAGTACTTC
TRBJ1-2 | TRBD1 | TRBV5-1 | NA | CASSLDGTGGKGYTF | TGCGCCAGCAGCTTGGACGGGACAGGGGGTAAGGGCTACACCTTC